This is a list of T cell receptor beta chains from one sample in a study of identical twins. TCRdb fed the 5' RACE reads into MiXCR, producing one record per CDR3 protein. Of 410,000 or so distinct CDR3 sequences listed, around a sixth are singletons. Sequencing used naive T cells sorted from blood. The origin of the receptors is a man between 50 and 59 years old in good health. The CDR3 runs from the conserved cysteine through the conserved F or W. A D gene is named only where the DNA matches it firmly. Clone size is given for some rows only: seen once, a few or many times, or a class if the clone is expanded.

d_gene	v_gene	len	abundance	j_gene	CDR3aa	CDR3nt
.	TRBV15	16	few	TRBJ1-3	CATSPGAFNSGNTIYF	TGTGCCACCAGCCCAGGGGCTTTTAACTCTGGAAACACCATATATTTT
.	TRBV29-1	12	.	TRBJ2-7	CSVWTVGEEQYF	TGCAGCGTGTGGACAGTTGGAGAGGAGCAGTACTTC
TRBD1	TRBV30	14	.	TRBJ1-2	CALHGRGPLYGYTF	TGTGCCCTCCACGGCAGGGGGCCCCTTTATGGCTACACCTTC
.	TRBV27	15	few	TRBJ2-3	CASSLSPTGTDTQYF	TGTGCCAGCAGTTTATCCCCGACTGGCACAGATACGCAGTATTTT
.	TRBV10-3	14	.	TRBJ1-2	CAISDPLRYWGYTF	TGTGCCATCAGTGACCCCCTTCGCTACTGGGGCTACACCTTC
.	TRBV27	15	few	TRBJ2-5	CASKVDGQGGETQYF	TGTGCCAGCAAAGTGGATGGGCAGGGCGGGGAGACCCAGTACTTC
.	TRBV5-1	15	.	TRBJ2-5	CASSLGQNPEETQYF	TGCGCCAGCAGCTTGGGTCAGAACCCTGAAGAGACCCAGTACTTC
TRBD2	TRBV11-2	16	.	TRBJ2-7	CASTLTPVAGDYEQYF	TGTGCCAGCACCCTAACTCCGGTAGCGGGGGATTACGAGCAGTACTTC
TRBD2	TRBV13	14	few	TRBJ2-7	CASSFGGRGYEQYF	TGTGCCAGCAGCTTCGGCGGGAGGGGGTACGAGCAGTACTTC
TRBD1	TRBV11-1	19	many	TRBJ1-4	CASSWGQALRLSANEKLFF	TGTGCCAGCAGCTGGGGACAGGCGTTGCGGCTTTCGGCTAATGAAAAACTGTTTTTT
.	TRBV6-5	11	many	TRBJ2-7	CASRLNYEQYF	TGTGCCAGCAGACTCAACTACGAGCAGTACTTC
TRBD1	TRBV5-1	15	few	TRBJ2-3	CASSFGQGKTDTQYF	TGCGCCAGCAGCTTCGGACAGGGGAAGACAGATACGCAGTATTTT
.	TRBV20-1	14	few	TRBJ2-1	CSARAYYLGDEQFF	TGCAGTGCTAGAGCCTACTACCTCGGCGATGAGCAGTTCTTC
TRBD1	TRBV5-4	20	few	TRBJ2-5	CASSLVQGVSLWSPQETQYF	TGTGCCAGCAGCTTGGTTCAGGGGGTAAGCCTGTGGTCTCCACAAGAGACCCAGTACTTC
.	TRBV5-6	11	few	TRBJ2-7	CASSFQREQYF	TGTGCCAGCAGCTTCCAACGAGAGCAGTACTTC
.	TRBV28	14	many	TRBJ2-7	CASKPTGQGYEQYF	TGTGCCAGCAAGCCCACGGGGCAGGGGTACGAGCAGTACTTC
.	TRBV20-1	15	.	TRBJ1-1	CSAALGRSVGTEAFF	TGCAGTGCTGCCCTAGGGAGATCGGTGGGCACTGAAGCTTTCTTT
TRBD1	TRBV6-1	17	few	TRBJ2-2	CASSRRLRQGGPGELFF	TGTGCCAGCAGTCGGCGCCTGAGACAGGGGGGTCCCGGGGAGCTGTTTTTT
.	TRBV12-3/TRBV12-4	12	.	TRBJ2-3	CASSLQMNTQYF	TGTGCCAGCAGTTTACAAATGAATACGCAGTATTTT
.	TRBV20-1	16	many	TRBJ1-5	CSARDQQGMSNQPQHF	TGCAGTGCTAGAGATCAACAGGGTATGAGCAATCAGCCCCAGCATTTT
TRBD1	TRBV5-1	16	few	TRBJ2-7	CASSATGQGSSYEQYF	TGCGCCAGCAGCGCCACCGGACAGGGGAGCTCCTACGAGCAGTACTTC
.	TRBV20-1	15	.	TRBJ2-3	CSARDWGGALDTQYF	TGCAGTGCTAGAGATTGGGGGGGGGCCCTAGATACGCAGTATTTT
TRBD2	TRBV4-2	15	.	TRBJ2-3	CASSYGAGGDDTQYF	TGTGCCAGCAGCTACGGGGCGGGGGGCGATGATACGCAGTATTTT
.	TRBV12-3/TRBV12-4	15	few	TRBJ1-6	CASSQGRLYNSPLHF	TGTGCCAGCAGCCAAGGACGGTTGTATAATTCACCCCTCCACTTT
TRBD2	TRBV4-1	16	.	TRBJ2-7	CASSPGLSAGGREQYF	TGCGCCAGCAGCCCTGGCTTATCGGCGGGGGGGCGCGAGCAGTACTTC
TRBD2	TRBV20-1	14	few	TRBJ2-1	CSANRGAGPGEQFF	TGCAGTGCCAACCGCGGAGCGGGGCCTGGTGAGCAGTTCTTC
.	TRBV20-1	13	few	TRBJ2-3	CSASVPVTDTQYF	TGCAGTGCTAGCGTGCCGGTCACAGATACGCAGTATTTT
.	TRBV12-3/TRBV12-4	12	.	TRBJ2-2	CASAWNTGELFF	TGTGCCAGCGCATGGAACACCGGGGAGCTGTTTTTT
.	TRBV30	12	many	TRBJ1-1	CAWGRVNTEAFF	TGTGCCTGGGGCAGGGTCAACACTGAAGCTTTCTTT
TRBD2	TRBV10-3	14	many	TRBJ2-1	CAISAGTNDNEQFF	TGTGCCATCAGTGCCGGGACTAACGACAATGAGCAGTTCTTC
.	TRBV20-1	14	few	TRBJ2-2	CSARVAGPGGELFF	TGCAGTGCTAGAGTTGCCGGCCCCGGCGGGGAGCTGTTTTTT
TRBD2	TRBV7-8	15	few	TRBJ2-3	CASSPSGGRADTQYF	TGTGCCAGCAGTCCTAGCGGGGGGAGGGCAGATACGCAGTATTTT
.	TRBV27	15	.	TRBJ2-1	CASSAWTIAPNEQFF	TGTGCCAGCAGTGCCTGGACTATCGCACCCAATGAGCAGTTCTTC
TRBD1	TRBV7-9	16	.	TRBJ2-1	CASLDRGIGTYNEQFF	TGTGCCAGCCTTGACAGGGGGATCGGTACTTACAATGAGCAGTTCTTC
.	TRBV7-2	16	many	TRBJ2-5	CASKALGSRFQETQYF	TGTGCCAGCAAGGCCCTGGGGAGTAGATTTCAAGAGACCCAGTACTTC
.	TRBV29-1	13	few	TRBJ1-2	CSVGGGPGGGYTF	TGCAGCGTTGGGGGGGGACCCGGGGGCGGCTACACCTTC
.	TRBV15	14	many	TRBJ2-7	CATSRDTAGNEQYF	TGTGCCACCAGCAGAGATACCGCAGGGAACGAGCAGTACTTC
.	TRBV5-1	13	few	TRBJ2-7	CASSSNSSYEQYF	TGCGCCAGCAGCTCAAACAGCTCCTACGAGCAGTACTTC
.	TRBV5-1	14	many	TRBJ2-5	CASSLGVQQETQYF	TGCGCCAGCAGCTTGGGCGTACAGCAAGAGACCCAGTACTTC
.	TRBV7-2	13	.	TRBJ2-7	CASSRQTDHEQYF	TGTGCCAGCAGCCGCCAGACAGACCACGAGCAGTACTTC
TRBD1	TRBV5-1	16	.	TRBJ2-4	CASSLGQGIAKNIQYF	TGCGCCAGCAGCTTGGGACAGGGGATAGCCAAAAACATTCAGTACTTC
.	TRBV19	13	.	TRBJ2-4	CASSIAFRNIQYF	TGTGCCAGTAGTATTGCGTTCAGAAACATTCAGTACTTC
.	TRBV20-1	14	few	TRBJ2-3	CSAKGGGGTDTQYF	TGCAGTGCTAAAGGAGGAGGGGGGACAGATACGCAGTATTTT